This T cell receptor beta chain was obtained from a study of cytomegalovirus exposure and HLA in healthy donors. In the study overall: Earlier work reported 90 million to 120 million unique TCR beta sequences from 170 million or so T cells.

Study findings and constraints: Within an earlier analysis, most TCR beta V segments proved productive either about 90% or about 30% of the time.

Concerning this clone: Its cognate antigen is unknown.

When sampled, the donors appeared nominally healthy, though they likely had unrecorded immune exposures. The CDR3 is 16 amino acids. Trimming removed 1 base from V and 1 base from J; junction bases left unmatched: 6. In germline, CDR1 is SGHVS, CDR2 FNYEAQ. Primers for the PCR totalled 60 Vbeta and 13 Jbeta. TCRdb keeps only in-frame clones here, not all; method: immunoSEQ multiplex PCR. Of 150,000 or so clones listed, over 65% are singletons. The chain combines TRBV7-6 with TRBJ1-1, with 7 bases lining up with TRBD1. Sequencing was performed on PBMCs. This TCR was sampled from a man between 40 and 49 years old in good health and CMV-seropositive. The CDR3 sequence: CASSLEGANGNTEAFF. CDR3 nucleotides: TGTGCCAGCAGCTTAGAGGGGGCGAATGGGAACACTGAAGCTTTCTTT.